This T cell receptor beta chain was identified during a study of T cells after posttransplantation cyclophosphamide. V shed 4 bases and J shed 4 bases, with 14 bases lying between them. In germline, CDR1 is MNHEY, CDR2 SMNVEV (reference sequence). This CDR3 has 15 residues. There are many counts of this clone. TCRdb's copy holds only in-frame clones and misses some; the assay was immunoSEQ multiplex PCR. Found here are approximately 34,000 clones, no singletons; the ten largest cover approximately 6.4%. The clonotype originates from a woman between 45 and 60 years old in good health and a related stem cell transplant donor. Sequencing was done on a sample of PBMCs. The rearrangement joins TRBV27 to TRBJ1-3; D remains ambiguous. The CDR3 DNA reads TGTGCCAGCAGTTCTCACAGTGACCCAGGAAACACCATATATTTT. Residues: CASSSHSDPGNTIYF.